This T cell receptor beta chain was captured in a study of CD8+CD57+ T cells in acquired aplastic anemia. Overall study context: Isolated CD4+ and CD8+ cells, once sorted, yielded DNA averaging 3.2 ug.

Germline V CDR1 and CDR2: LNHDA, SQIVND (reference sequence). The CDR3 length is 15 residues. V was shortened by 3 bases and J by 4 bases, with 12 bases between the two germline ends. This clonotype occurred many times. Whoever was chosen for sequencing had shown CD8+CD57+ cell expansion by flow cytometry. Researchers used genomic DNA as the template to profile TCR beta VDJ and CDR3. Each CDR3 protein is one row after TCRdb ran MiXCR on the reads. Counted here are some 180,000 distinct CDR3 sequences, 50% to 65% occurring once; the ten biggest clones make up roughly 43%. The receptor comes from a human donor with aplastic anemia. The chain has TRBV19 and TRBJ2-2; D gene uncertain. The sample was sorted CD4+, CD8+, or CD8+CD57+ T cells (not recorded which) from PBMCs. In nucleotides, the CDR3 is TGTGCCAGTAGTATTTGGGTGGGGTCCACCGGGGAGCTGTTTTTT. Protein sequence: CASSIWVGSTGELFF. Filled out from reference TRBV19 and TRBJ2-2, the complete variable domain reads DGGITQSPKYLFRKEGQNVTLSCEQNLNHDAMYWYRQDPGQGLRLIYYSQIVNDFQKGDIAEGYSVSREKKESFPLTVTSAQKNPTAFYLCASSIWVGSTGELFFGEGSRLTVL.